This T cell receptor (beta chain) was recorded in a study of blood T cell repertoires in COVID-19. Individuals aged roughly 18 to 95 years were recruited from 24 US areas. Per the original methods: Amplification of reference gene primers was used by the study to estimate nucleated cell counts. The table came from immunoSEQ multiplex PCR; TCRdb's copy has only in-frame clones and leaves some out. Clone size and the V and J calls come from that table; the DNA yielded D and trimming. The data show roughly 300,000 clones, with 87% seen just once and over 0.8% held by the top ten. This CDR3 is built from 16 residues. Germline lookup yields CDR1 LGHNT and CDR2 FRNRAP. The V gene lost 3 bases and the J gene lost 7 bases, with 19 bases spanning the gap.

The sample was PBMCs or T cells enriched from blood (not recorded which). The receptor comes from a woman aged 25 to 39 who had recovered from COVID-19. V and J are TRBV12-5 and TRBJ1-3; D ambiguous. As DNA, the CDR3 is TGTGCTAGTGGTTTCGATATCGGGTCTGGCCGTAACACCATATATTTT. It yields the protein CASGFDIGSGRNTIYF.